A selection of T cell receptor beta chains follows, all from one sample in a study of response to subunit inactivated influenza vaccine. From the RT-PCR reads, TCRdb called clonotypes with MiXCR, one entry per CDR3 protein. Of about 540,000 distinct CDR3 sequences listed, approximately 20% were seen once; the top ten hold 2.8%. The sample also formed part of further work on T cells expressing NK-cell markers.

Specimen: CD4+ T cells sorted from PBMCs, collected 12 days after vaccination. The receptors originated from a man in his forties or fifties who received an inactivated influenza vaccine. CDR3s include the opening cysteine and the closing phenylalanine or tryptophan. Fields, in order: V gene, D gene, clone size, J gene, CDR3 DNA, CDR3 protein. The D gene is left open where the match is weak. Some rows have no size entry. The others give once, few or many, or a class for an expanded clone.

V: TRBV12-3/TRBV12-4; D: NA; size: few; J: TRBJ2-1; DNA: TGTGCCAGCTCAGTTTATCCATTCTCCTACAATGAGCAGTTCTTC; CDR3: CASSVYPFSYNEQFF
V: TRBV20-1; D: TRBD1; size: NA; J: TRBJ1-5; DNA: TGCAGTGCACCAGACAGGGAGCGCAATCAGCCCCAGCATTTT; CDR3: CSAPDRERNQPQHF
V: TRBV29-1; D: TRBD1; size: many; J: TRBJ2-5; DNA: TGCAGCGTGGGACAGGGGATCGGAGAGACCCAGTACTTC; CDR3: CSVGQGIGETQYF
V: TRBV4-3; D: NA; size: NA; J: TRBJ2-1; DNA: TGCGCCAGCAGCCAAGCGGAGGGGGGGCTGACCAATGAGCAGTTCTTC; CDR3: CASSQAEGGLTNEQFF
V: TRBV2; D: TRBD1; size: few; J: TRBJ2-1; DNA: TGTGCCAGCAGTGGACAGGGAATCAGTGAGCAGTTCTTC; CDR3: CASSGQGISEQFF
V: TRBV20-1; D: NA; size: NA; J: TRBJ2-4; DNA: TGCAGTGCTAGAGACGAGCAGACACTAGCCAAAAACATTCAGTACTTC; CDR3: CSARDEQTLAKNIQYF
V: TRBV20-1; D: TRBD2; size: NA; J: TRBJ2-1; DNA: TGCAGTGCCCTCCCTAGCGGGGCCCATTCTGAGCAGTTCTTC; CDR3: CSALPSGAHSEQFF
V: TRBV2; D: TRBD2; size: NA; J: TRBJ2-3; DNA: TGTGCCAGCAGGGTTACTAGCGGGAGTCCCACAGATACGCAGTATTTT; CDR3: CASRVTSGSPTDTQYF
V: TRBV7-7; D: NA; size: NA; J: TRBJ2-1; DNA: TGTGCCAGCAGCCTAGCAGGTCCAACAGCCTACAATGAGCAGTTCTTC; CDR3: CASSLAGPTAYNEQFF
V: TRBV5-5; D: NA; size: few; J: TRBJ1-2; DNA: TGTGCCAGCAGCTCCCAAGGAGACTATGGCTACACCTTC; CDR3: CASSSQGDYGYTF
V: TRBV11-2; D: NA; size: few; J: TRBJ2-7; DNA: TGTGCCAGCAGCCCCGCGGGACATACAACTAGCAACTGGTACGAGCAGTACTTC; CDR3: CASSPAGHTTSNWYEQYF
V: TRBV7-3; D: NA; size: few; J: TRBJ2-1; DNA: TGTGCCAGCAGCTTAATGTCTCGGGGGGCCAACAATGAGCAGTTCTTC; CDR3: CASSLMSRGANNEQFF
V: TRBV5-1; D: TRBD1; size: few; J: TRBJ2-7; DNA: TGCGCCAGCAGCGCGGGACAGGGGTCTTTCAGCGAGCAGTACTTC; CDR3: CASSAGQGSFSEQYF
V: TRBV7-9; D: NA; size: few; J: TRBJ1-1; DNA: TGTGCCAGCAGCGCCCCAGGGGCAGTGACTGAAGCTTTCTTT; CDR3: CASSAPGAVTEAFF
V: TRBV5-5; D: NA; size: NA; J: TRBJ1-3; DNA: TGTGCCAGCAGCTTGTCTACAGACGGAAACACCATATATTTT; CDR3: CASSLSTDGNTIYF
V: TRBV24-1; D: NA; size: few; J: TRBJ2-5; DNA: TGTGCCACCAGTGATGGGGGAGAGACCCAGTACTTC; CDR3: CATSDGGETQYF
V: TRBV20-1; D: NA; size: NA; J: TRBJ2-1; DNA: TGCAGTGCTAGAGGAAGGGCCTTTGAGCAGTTCTTC; CDR3: CSARGRAFEQFF
V: TRBV5-1; D: TRBD1; size: NA; J: TRBJ2-2; DNA: TGCGCCAGCAGCGACGGACAGGGGAGCACCGGGGAGCTGTTTTTT; CDR3: CASSDGQGSTGELFF
V: TRBV7-8; D: TRBD2; size: many; J: TRBJ2-1; DNA: TGTGCCAGCAGCCAATTAGCGGGAGCGCACAATGAGCAGTTCTTC; CDR3: CASSQLAGAHNEQFF
V: TRBV7-9; D: TRBD1; size: once; J: TRBJ2-6; DNA: TGTGCCAGCAGCTGGGGACAGGGGGCTACAGGGGCCAACGTCCTGACTTTC; CDR3: CASSWGQGATGANVLTF
V: TRBV5-1; D: TRBD2; size: many; J: TRBJ2-3; DNA: TGCGCCAGCAGACTAGCGACCGACACAGATACGCAGTATTTT; CDR3: CASRLATDTDTQYF
V: TRBV5-1; D: TRBD2; size: few; J: TRBJ2-3; DNA: TGCGCCAGCAGCTTTACCGGGAGGACCACAGATACGCAGTATTTT; CDR3: CASSFTGRTTDTQYF
V: TRBV5-1; D: NA; size: few; J: TRBJ2-3; DNA: TGCGCCAGCAGAGTAGACAGAGATTCTAGCACAGATACGCAGTATTTT; CDR3: CASRVDRDSSTDTQYF
V: TRBV7-3; D: NA; size: few; J: TRBJ2-1; DNA: TGTGCCAGCAGCCCGCGCGGACGGTACAATGAGCAGTTCTTC; CDR3: CASSPRGRYNEQFF
V: TRBV2; D: TRBD2; size: few; J: TRBJ2-1; DNA: TGTGCCAGCAGTCTACTGCGGGAGAAGAATGAGCAGTTCTTC; CDR3: CASSLLREKNEQFF
V: TRBV6-1; D: TRBD2; size: few; J: TRBJ2-7; DNA: TGTGCCAGCAGTAAGACTAGCGGGAGTGGGGCCTACGAGCAGTACTTC; CDR3: CASSKTSGSGAYEQYF
V: TRBV4-2; D: TRBD2; size: NA; J: TRBJ2-2; DNA: TGTGCCAGCAGCCAAGATGCGGGAGGAAACACCGGGGAGCTGTTTTTT; CDR3: CASSQDAGGNTGELFF
V: TRBV12-3/TRBV12-4; D: NA; size: NA; J: TRBJ2-2; DNA: TGTGCCAGCAGTTCTGGGACGGGACACACCGGGGAGCTGTTTTTT; CDR3: CASSSGTGHTGELFF
V: TRBV6-2/TRBV6-3; D: TRBD1; size: NA; J: TRBJ1-6; DNA: TGTGCCAGCGAACAGGGGCAGACCCCTAATTCACCCCTCCACTTT; CDR3: CASEQGQTPNSPLHF
V: TRBV12-3/TRBV12-4; D: NA; size: NA; J: TRBJ2-5; DNA: TGTGCCAGCAGTTTCAAGCTAGCAGGGATCGGAAAAGAGACCCAGTACTTC; CDR3: CASSFKLAGIGKETQYF
V: TRBV5-1; D: TRBD2; size: NA; J: TRBJ2-7; DNA: TGCGCCAGCAGCTTGGAGGTCCTAGCGGGAGCAGGTGAGCAGTACTTC; CDR3: CASSLEVLAGAGEQYF
V: TRBV4-2; D: NA; size: many; J: TRBJ2-5; DNA: TGTGCCAGCAGCCAAGATACTAGCCAAGAGACCCAGTACTTC; CDR3: CASSQDTSQETQYF
V: TRBV12-3/TRBV12-4; D: TRBD2; size: NA; J: TRBJ2-1; DNA: TGTGCCAGCAGGTGGGGACTAGAGAACAATGAGCAGTTCTTC; CDR3: CASRWGLENNEQFF
V: TRBV7-2; D: TRBD1; size: few; J: TRBJ1-1; DNA: TGTGCCAGCAGCTTTATTACCGGGACAGGAGGCGAAGCTTTCTTT; CDR3: CASSFITGTGGEAFF
V: TRBV28; D: TRBD2; size: NA; J: TRBJ2-7; DNA: TGTGCCAGCAGGGGAGGGCTAGCGGGATCGGGGGAGCAGTACTTC; CDR3: CASRGGLAGSGEQYF
V: TRBV20-1; D: TRBD1; size: NA; J: TRBJ1-1; DNA: TGCAGTGCTAGTCGACAGGGAGGAGGAGCTTTCTTT; CDR3: CSASRQGGGAFF
V: TRBV6-5; D: TRBD1; size: NA; J: TRBJ1-2; DNA: TGTGCCAGCAGTTCACGGACAGGGGGCTACTATGGCTACACCTTC; CDR3: CASSSRTGGYYGYTF
V: TRBV7-2; D: TRBD2; size: NA; J: TRBJ2-1; DNA: TGTGCCAGCAGCTTAAGTAGCGGGGGGTACAATGAGCAGTTCTTC; CDR3: CASSLSSGGYNEQFF
V: TRBV7-2; D: TRBD1; size: NA; J: TRBJ1-3; DNA: TGTGCCAGCGCCAAACAGGGGGGGGCTGGAAACACCATATATTTT; CDR3: CASAKQGGAGNTIYF
V: TRBV3-1; D: NA; size: NA; J: TRBJ1-5; DNA: TGTGCCAGCAGCCAAGTGGGAGAGCCCCAGCATTTT; CDR3: CASSQVGEPQHF